The subject of this entry is one T cell receptor (beta chain). Participant reports of clinical history set cohort assignment. The data belong to a study of blood T cell repertoires in COVID-19. At the level of the study: Donors in the United States, Italy and Spain gave samples during acute or convalescent COVID-19. PBMCs, B-cell-depleted T cells, or T cells provided the cDNA or gDNA that made up the material.

V was clipped by 4 bases and J by 4 bases, with 5 bases between them. CDR3 length equals 11 residues. CDR1 is SNHLY, CDR2 FYNNEI, per germline. TCRdb keeps only in-frame clones here, not all; method: immunoSEQ multiplex PCR. The table records fewer than 200,000 clones, more than 75% of them present only once. Sequenced input: PBMCs or T cells enriched from blood (not recorded which). The receptor was isolated from a human donor with acute COVID-19. The donor label of this sample is uncertain. V usage is TRBV2 and J usage is TRBJ2-7; D gene ambiguous. The CDR3 protein is CASSARYEQYF. The CDR3 DNA sequence: TGTGCCAGCAGTGCTAGATACGAGCAGTACTTC.